This T cell receptor (beta chain) was identified during a study of blood T cells in healthy people across ages. About the research overall: About one barcoded beta molecule per two T cells came from capture by template switching.

After removal of 7 bases from V and 2 bases from J, the junction contained 5 bases not matched to a gene. CDR3 length equals 14 residues. Broader study findings: Estimates of total diversity, which came from one million sequenced T cells, were considered to be underestimates. In these data, TCR beta diversity tracked strongly with naive T cell percentage.

Turning to this clonotype: The target antigen is unknown.

A second about 7 to 12 cycle PCR used barcoded and J-beta primers. Each cDNA molecule was tagged by a template-switch adaptor that had 12 random nucleotides. TCRdb redid the calling of the 5' RACE reads with MiXCR, one entry per CDR3 protein. The sample holds about 970,000 distinct CDR3 sequences, roughly 50% seen once. The sequencing input was blood. The receptor's source is a woman between 55 and 75 years old in good health. The chain carries TRBV12-3 or TRBV12-4 and TRBJ2-5, with TRBD1 matching over 9 bases. The CDR3 here is CASNAQGAQETQYF. Written as DNA, the CDR3 is TGTGCCAGCAATGCACAGGGGGCACAAGAGACCCAGTACTTC.